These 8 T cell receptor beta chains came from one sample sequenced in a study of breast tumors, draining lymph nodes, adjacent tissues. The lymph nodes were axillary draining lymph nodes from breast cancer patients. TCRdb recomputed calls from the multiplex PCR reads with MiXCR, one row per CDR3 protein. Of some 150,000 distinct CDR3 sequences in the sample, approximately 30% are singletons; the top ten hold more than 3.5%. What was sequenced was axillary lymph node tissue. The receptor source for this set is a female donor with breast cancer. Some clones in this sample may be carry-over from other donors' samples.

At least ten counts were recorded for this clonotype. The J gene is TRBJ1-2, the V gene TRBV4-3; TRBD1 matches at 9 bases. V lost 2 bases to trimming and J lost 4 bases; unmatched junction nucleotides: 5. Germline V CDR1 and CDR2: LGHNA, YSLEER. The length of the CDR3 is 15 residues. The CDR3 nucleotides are TGCGCCAGCAGCCAACAAGGACAGGGGATCTATGGCTACACCTTC. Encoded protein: CASSQQGQGIYGYTF.

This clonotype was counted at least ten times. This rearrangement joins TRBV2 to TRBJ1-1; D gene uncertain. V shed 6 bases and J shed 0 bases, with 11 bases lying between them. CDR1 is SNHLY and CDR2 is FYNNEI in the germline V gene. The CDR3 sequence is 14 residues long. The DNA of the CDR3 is TGTGCCAGCAGAGTAAGTACTATGAACACTGAAGCTTTCTTT. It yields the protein CASRVSTMNTEAFF. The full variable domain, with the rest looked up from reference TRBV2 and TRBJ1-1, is EPEVTQTPSHQVTQMGQEVILRCVPISNHLYFYWYRQILGQKVEFLVSFYNNEISEKSEIFDDQFSVERPDGSNFTLKIRSTKLEDSAMYFCASRVSTMNTEAFFGQGTRLTVV.

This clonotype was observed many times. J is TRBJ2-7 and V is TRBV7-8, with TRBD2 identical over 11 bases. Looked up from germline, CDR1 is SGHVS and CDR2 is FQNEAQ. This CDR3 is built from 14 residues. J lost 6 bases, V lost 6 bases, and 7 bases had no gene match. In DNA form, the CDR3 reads TGTGCCAGCAGAAATAGCGGGAGGGCCCCCGAGCAGTACTTC. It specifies CASRNSGRAPEQYF.

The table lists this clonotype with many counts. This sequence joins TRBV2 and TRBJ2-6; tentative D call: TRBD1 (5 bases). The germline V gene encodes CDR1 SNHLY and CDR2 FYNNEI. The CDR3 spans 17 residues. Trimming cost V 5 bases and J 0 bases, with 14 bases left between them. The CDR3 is CASSLSMTASGANVLTF. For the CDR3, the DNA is TGTGCCAGCAGTCTTAGTATGACAGCCTCTGGGGCCAACGTCCTGACTTTC.

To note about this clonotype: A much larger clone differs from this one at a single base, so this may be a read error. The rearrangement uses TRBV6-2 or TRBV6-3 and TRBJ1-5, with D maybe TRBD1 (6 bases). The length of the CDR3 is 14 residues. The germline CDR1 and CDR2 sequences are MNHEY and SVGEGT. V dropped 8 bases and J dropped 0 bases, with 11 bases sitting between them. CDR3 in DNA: TGTGCCAGCGGGACACCTGATAGCAATCAGCCCCAGCATTTT. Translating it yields CASGTPDSNQPQHF.

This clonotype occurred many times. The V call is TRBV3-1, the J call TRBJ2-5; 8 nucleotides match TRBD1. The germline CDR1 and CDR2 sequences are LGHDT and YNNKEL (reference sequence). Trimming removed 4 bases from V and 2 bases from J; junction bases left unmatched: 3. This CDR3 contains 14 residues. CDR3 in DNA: TGTGCCAGCAGCCGTGGGACAGGACAAGAGACCCAGTACTTC. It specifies CASSRGTGQETQYF.

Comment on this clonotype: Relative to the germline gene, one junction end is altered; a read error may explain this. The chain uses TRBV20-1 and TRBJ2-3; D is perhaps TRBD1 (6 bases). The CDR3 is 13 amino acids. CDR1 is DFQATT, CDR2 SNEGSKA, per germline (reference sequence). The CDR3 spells CSASRGGTGTQYF. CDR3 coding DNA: TGCAGTGCTAGCCGTGGGGGCACAGGTACGCAGTATTTT.

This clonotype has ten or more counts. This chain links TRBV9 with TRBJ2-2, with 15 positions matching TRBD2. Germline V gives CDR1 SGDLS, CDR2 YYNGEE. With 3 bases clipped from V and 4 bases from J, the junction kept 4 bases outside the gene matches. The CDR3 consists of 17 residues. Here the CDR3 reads CASSGTSGRATTGELFF. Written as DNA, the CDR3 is TGTGCCAGCAGCGGGACTAGCGGGAGGGCGACCACCGGGGAGCTGTTTTTT.